This is a list of T cell receptor beta chains from one sample in a study of T cell responses to AZD1222 COVID-19 vaccine. Here immunoSEQ multiplex PCR was the method, and the copy in TCRdb shows in-frame clones only, minus some. The sample contains 140,000 to 150,000 clones, over 90% of which appear only once. The specimen was peripheral blood, collected on day 0 of AZD1222 vaccination. These receptor sequences come from an adult in good health. Each CDR3 is given with its conserved first and last residue.

V: TRBV4-2
J: TRBJ2-1
CDR3: CASSRRAGGSYNEQFF

V: TRBV3-1/TRBV3-2
J: TRBJ2-7
CDR3: CASSQAFGGKSSYEQYF

V: TRBV28
J: TRBJ1-1
CDR3: CASSLWAGGVGKTEAFF

V: TRBV7-9
J: TRBJ1-5
CDR3: CASSLDGPPNQPQHF

V: TRBV5-1
J: TRBJ2-5
CDR3: CASSLMGQGAQETQYF

V: TRBV28
J: TRBJ2-2
CDR3: CASTVTGGRPGELFF

V: TRBV5-4
J: TRBJ2-7
CDR3: CASSLGQGWEQYF

V: TRBV15
J: TRBJ1-2
CDR3: CATSSQRSYGYTF

V: TRBV7-9
J: TRBJ1-1
CDR3: CASSLGFLGRRMNTEAFF

V: TRBV5-1
J: TRBJ1-4
CDR3: CASSSGGRGGEKLFF

V: TRBV30
J: TRBJ1-1
CDR3: CAWSMDRGTEAFF

V: TRBV11-3
J: TRBJ2-1
CDR3: CASSLVLGPYNEQFF

V: TRBV30
J: TRBJ2-3
CDR3: CAWTGGPPDTQYF

V: TRBV16
J: TRBJ1-4
CDR3: CASSQGATNEKLFF

V: TRBV19
J: TRBJ2-2
CDR3: CASSIEAGRTGELFF

V: TRBV19
J: TRBJ1-5
CDR3: CASSIGNQPQHF

V: TRBV9
J: TRBJ2-7
CDR3: CASSVARTGEQYF

V: TRBV20-1
J: TRBJ1-2
CDR3: CSVGGYTF

V: TRBV2
J: TRBJ2-7
CDR3: CASSLDSYEQYF

V: TRBV27
J: TRBJ2-1
CDR3: CASSKIDRQNEQFF

V: TRBV19
J: TRBJ1-2
CDR3: CASSIQGSITDYGYTF

V: TRBV24-1
J: TRBJ2-3
CDR3: CATKGQISTDTQYF